The clone carrying this T cell receptor (beta chain) has a count of ten or more. Its antigen remains unidentified. Per the germline V gene, CDR1 is MNHNS and CDR2 is SASEGT. The CDR3 has 16 residues. Trimming took off 7 bases at V and 4 bases at J, with 23 bases between the two ends. These data originate in a study of T cell repertoires in cytomegalovirus infection. Study as a whole: In the study, CMV epitopes included recently identified HLA-C-restricted and well-studied HLA-B-restricted ones. Matching HLA type, along with CMV infection, was indicated by public TCR beta signatures. Study-wide results and limits: Cumulative frequency (of public TCR beta family members) identified carriers of CMV plus the relevant HLA. In two of eight donors, the top clonotype was HLA-C-restricted CMV-specific.

Via MiXCR, TCRdb re-called the reads, giving one row per CDR3 protein. The table includes approximately 730,000 distinct CDR3 sequences, 30% to 40% detected once. Here the sequenced sample was cultured PBMCs, taken from culture after CMV antigen stimulation. This TCR was sampled from a human donor in good health (CMV status not recorded). Some clones in this sample may be carry-over from other donors' samples. The chain is built from TRBV6-1 and TRBJ2-7; the D is unclear. CDR3 bases: TGTGCCAGCACTGTCTCCCAGACCCTCCGATTATACGAGCAGTACTTC. This codes for CASTVSQTLRLYEQYF.